This T cell receptor beta chain was recovered during a study of T-cell reconstitution after alpha-beta-depleted transplantation in children. Overall study results and limits: Reportedly, roughly two months post-transplant, alpha-beta T cells arose from several hundred expanded graft clones. One year after transplant, T-cell counts and diversity came mostly from newly produced T cells. Diversity of TCRbeta at day 60 was high in some patients, arising from surviving recipient T cells and thymic progenitors.

V dropped 3 bases and J dropped 4; count of bases not matched to a gene: 11. There are 17 residues in the CDR3. Molecular barcoding with unique molecular identifiers was used for the TCRbeta library. A single record per CDR3 protein comes from TCRdb applying MiXCR to the PCR reads. This sample has 750,000 to 950,000 distinct CDR3 sequences; approximately 15% occur once, and the top ten carry 5%. On this clonotype: As yet, its antigen is unknown.

The chain carries TRBV12-3 or TRBV12-4 and TRBJ2-2; 7 bases are a match to TRBD2. The specimen comprised PBMCs, mostly from graft donor cells, sampled 360 days after TCRalphabeta/CD19-depleted stem cell transplant. The origin of this receptor is a male patient younger than 18 who had a stem cell transplant for acute lymphoblastic leukemia, so the T cells may come from the graft donor. CDR3 sequence reads: CASSFAGGEWGTGELFF. The CDR3, as DNA: TGTGCCAGCAGTTTTGCTGGGGGGGAGTGGGGCACCGGGGAGCTGTTTTTT.